A selection of T cell receptor beta chains follows, all from one sample in a study of blood T cell repertoires in COVID-19. This table comes from immunoSEQ multiplex PCR, and its TCRdb copy is limited to in-frame clones, with some not included. The sample lists 250,000 or so clones; about 90% were seen once. The sequenced sample was peripheral blood. These receptors came from a man aged 18 to 30 with active or convalescent COVID-19. CDR3s include the opening cysteine and the closing phenylalanine or tryptophan. The D gene is left open where the match is weak. Clone size is given for some rows only: seen once, a few or many times, or a class if the clone is expanded.

clone_size d_call j_call v_call cdr3_nt cdr3_aa
- - TRBJ1-2 TRBV14 TGTGCCAGCAGCCAAGAGGAGGGGCAAGGCTACACCTTC CASSQEEGQGYTF
- - TRBJ1-6 TRBV13 TGTGCCAGCAGCTTATTTACTCGATCACCCCTCCACTTT CASSLFTRSPLHF
- - TRBJ1-1 TRBV9 TGTGCCAGCAGCTCTGGGTTAGGGGTTCTGAACACTGAAGCTTTCTTT CASSSGLGVLNTEAFF
- - TRBJ1-2 TRBV4-1 TGCGCCAGCAGCCACAGGGAGGGCCTCTATGGCTACACCTTC CASSHREGLYGYTF
- TRBD1 TRBJ1-2 TRBV5-1 TGCGCCAGCAGCCACGGACAGGGAAGGATCAGAAACTATGGCTACACCTTC CASSHGQGRIRNYGYTF
- - TRBJ1-1 TRBV27 TGTGCCAGCAGTTTATTAGCGGCCTCAGGTGACACTGAAGCTTTCTTT CASSLLAASGDTEAFF
- TRBD2 TRBJ2-1 TRBV5-1 TGCGCCAGCCAAGAGTCCAGCGGGGACTACAATGAGCAGTTCTTC CASQESSGDYNEQFF
- - TRBJ1-2 TRBV3-1/TRBV3-2 TGTGCCAGCAGCCAAGGCAGGGCAAGTGGCTACACCTTC CASSQGRASGYTF
- - TRBJ2-7 TRBV5-1 TGCGCCAGCAGCGAGGGGGGGACCTCCTACGAGCAGTACTTC CASSEGGTSYEQYF
- - TRBJ2-7 TRBV9 TGTGCCAGCAGCGGAGGGCTGGGATCCTACGAGCAGTACTTC CASSGGLGSYEQYF
- TRBD2 TRBJ2-7 TRBV19 TGTGCCAGTAGTATGTCGGCGTGGGACTACTACGAGCAGTACTTC CASSMSAWDYYEQYF
- TRBD1 TRBJ2-2 TRBV9 TGTGCCAGCAGCGCCATTGGGACAGGTTCCACCGGGGAGCTGTTTTTT CASSAIGTGSTGELFF
- TRBD1 TRBJ1-4 TRBV2 TGTGCCAGCAGAATACAGGGGGCTGGAGTAAAACTGTTTTTT CASRIQGAGVKLFF
- - TRBJ1-6 TRBV7-8 TGTGCCAGCAGCAAGATGTCAGGGAATTCACCCCTCCACTTT CASSKMSGNSPLHF
- - TRBJ1-4 TRBV5-1 TGCGCCAGCAGGCGAGAGGCCGTTTCTAATGAAAAACTGTTTTTT CASRREAVSNEKLFF
- - TRBJ1-1 TRBV7-9 TGTGCCAGCAGCTTAGGGTTTGCGGGGTCTATCGTGAACACTGAAGCTTTCTTT CASSLGFAGSIVNTEAFF
- - TRBJ1-5 TRBV13 TGTGCCAGCAGCTCCCGGGGGGGGAGCAATCAGCCCCAGCATTTT CASSSRGGSNQPQHF
- TRBD2 TRBJ2-3 TRBV2 TGTGCCAGCAGTGGGCCTAGCGGGAGAAGCACAGATACGCAGTATTTT CASSGPSGRSTDTQYF
- - TRBJ1-1 TRBV19 TGTGCCAGTACCACGGACAGAAACACTGAAGCTTTCTTT CASTTDRNTEAFF
- TRBD2 TRBJ2-2 TRBV7-2 TGTGCCAGCAGCTTAGGACCCGGGACTAGGTCTGGGGAGCTGTTTTTT CASSLGPGTRSGELFF
- - TRBJ1-2 TRBV7-9 TGTGCCAGCACCCCCGGGGGGGGCAGGGCTAACTATGGCTACACCTTC CASTPGGGRANYGYTF
- - TRBJ2-7 TRBV5-6 TGTGCCAGCAGCTTGGGACGGGGGGAGCAGTACTTC CASSLGRGEQYF
- - TRBJ2-5 TRBV6-5 TGTGCCAGCAGGAACAGGGCCAGAGAGACCCAGTACTTC CASRNRARETQYF
- TRBD2 TRBJ2-1 TRBV7-8 TGTGCCAGCAGCTTAGCGTTTGGGACTAGCGGGATCCGCTCCTACAATGAGCAGTTCTTC CASSLAFGTSGIRSYNEQFF
few - TRBJ2-5 TRBV28 TGTGCCAGCGGGATAGGAGGGGAGGAGACCCAGTACTTC CASGIGGEETQYF
- TRBD1 TRBJ2-5 TRBV5-4 TGTGCCAGCAGCGATGGACAGGGGGGGGAGACCCAGTACTTC CASSDGQGGETQYF
- - TRBJ1-1 TRBV2 TGTGCCAGCATTTGGACAGAAGCTTTCTTT CASIWTEAFF
- - TRBJ2-6 TRBV7-6 TGTGCCAGCAGCTTAGGCGGATCTGGGGCCAACGTCCTGACTTTC CASSLGGSGANVLTF
- - TRBJ1-1 TRBV2 TGTGCCAGCAGTGAAGCGCTTAAAGGAGACACTGAAGCTTTCTTT CASSEALKGDTEAFF
- TRBD1 TRBJ1-4 TRBV6-9 TGTGCCAGCAGATTAAGACAGGGGGGGGAAAAACTGTTTTTT CASRLRQGGEKLFF
- - TRBJ1-2 TRBV10-3 TGTGCCATCAGTGGATCTAACGGCTACACCTTC CAISGSNGYTF
- - TRBJ2-3 TRBV7-8 TGTGCCAGCAGCCGAGGCAGGGGTAGCACAGATACGCAGTATTTT CASSRGRGSTDTQYF
- - TRBJ2-1 TRBV3-1/TRBV3-2 TGTGCCAGCAGCCAATTCGGGGGGCGGACCTACAATGAGCAGTTCTTC CASSQFGGRTYNEQFF
- - TRBJ2-3 TRBV5-1 TGCGCCAGCAGCCCGGGCGGGGCTAGCACAGATACGCAGTATTTT CASSPGGASTDTQYF
- - TRBJ2-1 TRBV24-1 TGTGCCACCAGTGATTTCATCGGAGACAATGAGCAGTTCTTC CATSDFIGDNEQFF
- - TRBJ1-5 TRBV19 TGTGCCAGTAGGACAATGACGGGAAGCAATCAGCCCCAGCATTTT CASRTMTGSNQPQHF
once - TRBJ1-1 TRBV5-6 TGTGCCAGCAGCCCCCAGTCCCGTCGACAGTCGAGTGGTGAAGCTTTCTTT CASSPQSRRQSSGEAFF
- TRBD1 TRBJ1-3 TRBV11-2 TGTGCCAGCAGCCCGATAAGGGGACAGGGGCAACTCTCTGGAAACACCATATATTTT CASSPIRGQGQLSGNTIYF
- - TRBJ2-5 TRBV11-1 TGTGCCAGCAGCTTAGTTTCGGGAGAGACCCAGTACTTC CASSLVSGETQYF
few - TRBJ1-2 TRBV7-9 TGTGCCAGCAGCTCAGGGGACGAGCAAATCGGTGGCTACACCTTC CASSSGDEQIGGYTF
- - TRBJ1-2 TRBV4-3 TGCGCCAGCAGCCAAGAAACACGGGGGGTGTATGGCTACACCTTC CASSQETRGVYGYTF
few TRBD2 TRBJ2-1 TRBV11-3 TGTGCCAGCAGCCCTCGGACTAGCGGGAGGGACGAGCAGTTCTTC CASSPRTSGRDEQFF
- TRBD1 TRBJ1-2 TRBV28 TGTGCCAGCAGGGCTCCGGGACAGTTACTCTATGGCTACACCTTC CASRAPGQLLYGYTF
- - TRBJ2-5 TRBV24-1 TGTGCCACCAGTGATTTGCGGGGGGAGACCCAGTACTTC CATSDLRGETQYF
- - TRBJ1-1 TRBV2 TGTGCCAGAAGGAAACTGAACAGAAACACTGAAGCTTTCTTT CARRKLNRNTEAFF
- - TRBJ1-5 TRBV28 TGTGCCAGCTTCGCTCCGGTTTTGGGAGGAGGCAATCAGCCCCAGCATTTT CASFAPVLGGGNQPQHF
- - TRBJ2-2 TRBV9 TGTGCCAGCAGCGTAGCTACGGCGGGGGCATACACCGGGGAGCTGTTTTTT CASSVATAGAYTGELFF
- - TRBJ1-2 TRBV7-2 TGTGCCAGCAGCTTACACGGGGGAGACTATGGCTACACCTTC CASSLHGGDYGYTF
- TRBD1 TRBJ2-3 TRBV4-3 TGCGCCAGCAGCCATGACCCGGGACAGGGAATCACAGATACGCAGTATTTT CASSHDPGQGITDTQYF
- - TRBJ1-1 TRBV10-2 TGCGCCAGCAGTGATAGAGGGTCCACTGAAGCTTTCTTT CASSDRGSTEAFF
- - TRBJ1-1 TRBV9 TGTGCCAGCAGCGTAGCAGGAGGGCAGAGGACTGAAGCTTTCTTT CASSVAGGQRTEAFF
- - TRBJ1-1 TRBV7-2 TGTGCCAGCAGCTTAGCGGGGGAGGAGACTGAAGCTTTCTTT CASSLAGEETEAFF